Listed below are T cell receptor beta chains from one sample, sequenced in a study of T-cell memory formation after mild COVID-19. Each CDR3 protein is one row after TCRdb ran MiXCR on the 5' RACE reads. The data show roughly 240,000 distinct CDR3 sequences, with roughly 17% seen just once and 22% held by the top ten. The sequenced sample was PBMCs or a T cell subset sorted from them (not recorded which). These receptors were collected from a man between 18 and 29 years old who had mild COVID-19 (a few samples of this study predate the infection). Cell type and time point are not known. CDR3s include the opening cysteine and the closing phenylalanine or tryptophan. Each record gives: D gene, V gene, J gene, clone size, CDR3 protein, CDR3 DNA. The D gene is left open where the match is weak. Size is omitted from some rows. Given values are once, few, many or a class for expanded clones.

>TRBD1|TRBV29-1|TRBJ2-4|NA
CSVGTVEAKNIQYF
TGCAGCGTAGGGACAGTCGAAGCCAAAAACATTCAGTACTTC
>NA|TRBV7-8|TRBJ1-1|NA
CASSRDAWGENTEAFF
TGTGCCAGCAGTCGGGACGCCTGGGGGGAAAACACTGAAGCTTTCTTT
>TRBD1|TRBV6-6|TRBJ1-5|few
CASSYPHRQGQEPQHF
TGTGCCAGCAGTTACCCTCATCGACAGGGGCAGGAGCCCCAGCATTTT
>TRBD2|TRBV19|TRBJ2-2|few
CASASGTSGGDANTGELFF
TGTGCCAGTGCCAGCGGGACTAGCGGGGGAGATGCGAACACCGGGGAGCTGTTTTTT
>NA|TRBV19|TRBJ1-6|few
CASSIVLASPLHF
TGTGCCAGTAGTATTGTATTGGCTTCACCCCTCCACTTT
>NA|TRBV9|TRBJ1-2|once
CASSAQGSPNYGYTF
TGTGCCAGCAGCGCCCAGGGTTCCCCTAACTATGGCTACACCTTC
>TRBD2|TRBV12-5|TRBJ2-3|NA
CASASGGEDTQYF
TGTGCTAGTGCCAGCGGGGGGGAGGATACGCAGTATTTT
>NA|TRBV29-1|TRBJ2-1|NA
CSVLQHYNEQFF
TGCAGCGTTTTACAGCACTACAATGAGCAGTTCTTC
>NA|TRBV7-2|TRBJ1-6|NA
CASSYGFSRSSYNSPLHF
TGTGCCAGCAGCTATGGGTTTTCAAGAAGCTCCTATAATTCACCCCTCCACTTT
>NA|TRBV7-8|TRBJ2-1|few
CASSLANDEQFF
TGTGCCAGCAGCTTAGCGAACGATGAGCAGTTCTTC
>NA|TRBV5-1|TRBJ2-6|NA
CASSSMDSSGANVLTF
TGCGCCAGCAGCTCGATGGACAGCTCTGGGGCCAACGTCCTGACTTTC
>NA|TRBV20-1|TRBJ2-1|NA
CSAREQGGGRGQFF
TGCAGTGCTAGAGAACAGGGTGGGGGTCGAGGGCAGTTCTTC
>NA|TRBV7-2|TRBJ2-3|few
CASSAGLSTDTQYF
TGTGCCAGCAGCGCGGGCTTGAGCACAGATACGCAGTATTTT
>NA|TRBV11-2|TRBJ2-1|NA
CASSLGGWTDNEQFF
TGTGCCAGCAGCTTAGGGGGATGGACGGACAATGAGCAGTTCTTC
>NA|TRBV7-9|TRBJ2-3|NA
CASSFSVGIDTQYF
TGTGCCAGCAGCTTTTCGGTTGGGATAGATACGCAGTATTTT
>NA|TRBV7-9|TRBJ1-2|few
CASSFPPGGYGYTF
TGTGCCAGCAGCTTCCCCCCGGGGGGGTATGGCTACACCTTC
>NA|TRBV4-1|TRBJ2-7|few
CASSPSYRYSYEQYF
TGCGCCAGCAGCCCCTCTTACAGGTACTCCTACGAGCAGTACTTC
>NA|TRBV12-3/TRBV12-4|TRBJ1-5|NA
CASSLSDQPQHF
TGTGCCAGCAGTTTGAGCGATCAGCCCCAGCATTTT
>NA|TRBV7-2|TRBJ2-7|few
CASSPSGWRYEQYF
TGTGCCAGCAGCCCTAGTGGCTGGCGCTACGAGCAGTACTTC
>NA|TRBV12-3/TRBV12-4|TRBJ1-5|NA
CASSLPLNQPQHF
TGTGCCAGCAGTTTGCCCCTGAATCAGCCCCAGCATTTT
>TRBD2|TRBV20-1|TRBJ2-7|NA
CSARGGREAAYEQYF
TGCAGTGCTAGAGGTGGTCGGGAGGCGGCCTACGAGCAGTACTTC
>NA|TRBV25-1|TRBJ2-3|NA
CASSGNSLGTDTQYF
TGTGCCAGCAGCGGAAATAGCCTGGGCACAGATACGCAGTATTTT
>NA|TRBV7-6|TRBJ2-3|many
CASRTGADTQYF
TGTGCCAGCAGAACCGGGGCAGATACGCAGTATTTT
>NA|TRBV28|TRBJ2-3|few
CASSSHRAYTDTQYF
TGTGCCAGCAGTTCACACCGGGCCTACACAGATACGCAGTATTTT
>NA|TRBV10-3|TRBJ2-3|NA
CAIRAAILGDTQYF
TGTGCCATCAGGGCTGCAATACTAGGAGATACGCAGTATTTT
>NA|TRBV4-2|TRBJ2-5|NA
CASSQDRNGAQETQYF
TGTGCCAGCAGCCAAGATCGTAACGGGGCACAAGAGACCCAGTACTTC
>TRBD1|TRBV7-2|TRBJ2-5|few
CASSTAHGTGVETQYF
TGTGCCAGCAGCACCGCGCACGGGACAGGGGTAGAGACCCAGTACTTC
>TRBD1|TRBV4-1|TRBJ2-5|few
CASSQDAGGVETQYF
TGCGCCAGCAGCCAAGATGCAGGGGGCGTAGAGACCCAGTACTTC
>TRBD1|TRBV28|TRBJ2-7|few
CASSLTGTDEQYF
TGTGCCAGCAGTTTGACAGGGACGGACGAGCAGTACTTC
>NA|TRBV7-3|TRBJ1-1|NA
CASSLQGTRTEAFF
TGTGCCAGCAGCTTGCAGGGTACTCGCACTGAAGCTTTCTTT
>NA|TRBV6-2/TRBV6-3|TRBJ2-7|few
CASSFGGPYEQYF
TGTGCCAGCAGTTTCGGGGGACCCTACGAGCAGTACTTC
>NA|TRBV6-6|TRBJ2-5|few
CASSYSRRTSETQYF
TGTGCCAGCAGTTACTCGAGGCGGACTTCAGAGACCCAGTACTTC
>NA|TRBV6-1|TRBJ1-3|few
CASSEQVGLSGNTIYF
TGTGCCAGCAGTGAACAAGTCGGCCTCTCTGGAAACACCATATATTTT
>TRBD1|TRBV12-3/TRBV12-4|TRBJ1-2|NA
CASSPRTGEGYTF
TGTGCCAGCAGTCCAAGGACAGGGGAAGGCTACACCTTC
>NA|TRBV18|TRBJ2-3|NA
CASSTYKGRTDTQYF
TGTGCCAGCTCAACCTACAAGGGCCGGACAGATACGCAGTATTTT
>NA|TRBV4-2|TRBJ1-1|NA
CASSPQGTGNTEAFF
TGTGCCAGCAGCCCCCAGGGGACGGGAAACACTGAAGCTTTCTTT
>TRBD1|TRBV9|TRBJ2-7|NA
CASSVETGWEQYF
TGTGCCAGCAGCGTAGAGACAGGGTGGGAGCAGTACTTC
>NA|TRBV7-9|TRBJ1-1|NA
CASSPREIGTEAFF
TGTGCCAGCAGCCCCAGGGAGATAGGGACTGAAGCTTTCTTT
>NA|TRBV5-1|TRBJ2-1|many
CASSFGGGSTYNEQFF
TGCGCCAGCAGCTTCGGAGGGGGGTCAACCTACAATGAGCAGTTCTTC
>NA|TRBV4-1|TRBJ2-5|few
CASSQDRLETQYF
TGCGCCAGCAGCCAAGATCGACTGGAGACCCAGTACTTC
>NA|TRBV15|TRBJ2-3|few
CATDSGATDTQYF
TGTGCCACCGACTCGGGGGCCACAGATACGCAGTATTTT
>NA|TRBV6-2/TRBV6-3|TRBJ2-5|NA
CASSPGMETQYF
TGTGCCAGCAGCCCGGGCATGGAGACCCAGTACTTC
>TRBD1|TRBV9|TRBJ1-2|NA
CASSVGAGGVYYGYTF
TGTGCCAGCAGCGTAGGGGCAGGGGGCGTCTACTATGGCTACACCTTC
>NA|TRBV7-6|TRBJ2-2|few
CASSLEAGWGTGELFF
TGTGCCAGCAGCTTAGAAGCAGGGTGGGGCACCGGGGAGCTGTTTTTT
>NA|TRBV7-9|TRBJ2-5|few
CASSFSPAPEETQYF
TGTGCCAGCAGCTTTTCCCCCGCCCCAGAGGAGACCCAGTACTTC